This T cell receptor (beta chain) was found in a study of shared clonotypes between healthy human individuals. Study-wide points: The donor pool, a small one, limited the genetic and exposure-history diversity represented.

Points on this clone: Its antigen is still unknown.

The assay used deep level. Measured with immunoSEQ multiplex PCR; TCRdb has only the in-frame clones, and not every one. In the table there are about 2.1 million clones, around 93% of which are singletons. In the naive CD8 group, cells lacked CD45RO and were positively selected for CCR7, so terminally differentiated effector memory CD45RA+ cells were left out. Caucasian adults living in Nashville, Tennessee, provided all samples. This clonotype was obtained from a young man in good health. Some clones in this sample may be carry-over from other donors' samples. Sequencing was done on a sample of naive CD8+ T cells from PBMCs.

CDR3 protein: CASSYSHGTGYGYTF. The CDR3 coding sequence is TGTGCCAGCAGTTACTCGCACGGGACCGGTTATGGCTACACCTTC. This chain connects TRBV6-6 to TRBJ1-2; a weak D match, TRBD1 (5 bases). The CDR3 consists of 15 residues. V was shortened by 0 bases and J by 5 bases, with 13 bases between the two germline ends. Germline V gives CDR1 MNHNY, CDR2 SVGAGI (reference sequence).